This paragraph reports one T cell receptor (beta chain). It was with a sample-barcoded 5' primer and a J-beta primer mix that a second PCR of about 6 to 12 cycles was run. MiXCR, run by TCRdb on the 5' RACE reads, gives a single entry per CDR3 protein. The sample lists about 1.4 million distinct CDR3 sequences, around 59% occurring once. The data derive from a study of blood T cells in healthy people across ages. V lost 3 bases, J lost 3 bases, and 9 bases lay in between. Germline values: CDR1 LGHDT, CDR2 YNNKEL (reference sequence). CDR3 length: 14 amino acids. The receptor comes from a young man in good health. The sequenced sample was blood. The chain combines TRBV3-1 with TRBJ1-5; D remains unclear. The CDR3 is CASSQGTDNQPQHF. CDR3 in DNA: TGTGCCAGCAGCCAGGGTACAGACAATCAGCCCCAGCATTTT.